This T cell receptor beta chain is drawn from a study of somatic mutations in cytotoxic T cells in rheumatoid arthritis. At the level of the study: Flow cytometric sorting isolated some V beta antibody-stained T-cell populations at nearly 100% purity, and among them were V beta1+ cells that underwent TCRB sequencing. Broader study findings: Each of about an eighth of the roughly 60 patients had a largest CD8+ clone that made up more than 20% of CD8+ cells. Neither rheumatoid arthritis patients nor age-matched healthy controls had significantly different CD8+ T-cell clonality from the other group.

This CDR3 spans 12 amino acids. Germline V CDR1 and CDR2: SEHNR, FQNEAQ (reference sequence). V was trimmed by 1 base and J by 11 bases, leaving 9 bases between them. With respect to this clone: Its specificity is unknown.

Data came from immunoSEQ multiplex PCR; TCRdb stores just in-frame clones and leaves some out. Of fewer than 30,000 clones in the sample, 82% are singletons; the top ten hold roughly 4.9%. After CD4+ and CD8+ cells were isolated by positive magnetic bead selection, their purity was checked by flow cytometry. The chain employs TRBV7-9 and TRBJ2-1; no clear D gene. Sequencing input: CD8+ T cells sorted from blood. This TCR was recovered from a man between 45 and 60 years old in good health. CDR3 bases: TGTGCCAGCAGCTTAGAACGACGGAAGCAGTTCTTC. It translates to CASSLERRKQFF.